This T cell receptor (beta chain) was identified during a study of blood T cell repertoires in COVID-19. At the level of the study: Researchers got acute and convalescent COVID-19 samples from the United States, Italy and Spain. Nucleic acid was either cDNA or gDNA, and it came from T cells, B-cell-depleted T cells, or PBMCs.

Trimming took 10 bases from V and 2 from J; bases not matched to a gene: 8. The germline CDR1 and CDR2 sequences are MNHEY and SMNVEV (reference sequence). This CDR3 spans 14 amino acids. Original processing methods: Nucleated cell number was recorded as an estimate derived from reference gene primer amplification. Profiled with immunoSEQ multiplex PCR; TCRdb holds only in-frame clones, not every one. V and J calls plus clone size are reproduced from that table; the DNA served to infer D and trimming. The table has over 200,000 clones, 85% to 90% seen once. Seattle patient enrollment occurred during active infection, with longitudinal follow-up thereafter.

Sequenced material: peripheral blood. The V call is TRBV27, the J call TRBJ1-1; 9 nucleotides match TRBD1. This clonotype originated in a man under 40 with COVID-19, enrolled during active disease. CDR3 DNA: TGTGCCACTCATCAGACAGGGGGTAACACTGAAGCTTTCTTT. It specifies CATHQTGGNTEAFF.